The rows below give T cell receptor beta chains drawn from one sample of a study of blood T cell repertoires in COVID-19. Sequencing used immunoSEQ multiplex PCR; TCRdb keeps in-frame clones, though not all of them. Among 200,000 to 300,000 clones, roughly nine tenths were seen once, and the ten largest hold roughly 6.3%. Sample: peripheral blood. The receptors were sampled from a man aged 55-75 years with acute or convalescent COVID-19. CDR3s include the opening cysteine and the closing phenylalanine or tryptophan. A D gene is named only where the DNA matches it firmly. Some rows have no size entry. The others give once, few or many, or a class for an expanded clone.

. | TRBJ2-1 | . | TRBV18 | TGTGCCAGCTCAATATGGACGGGAGACTCCTACAATGAGCAGTTCTTC | CASSIWTGDSYNEQFF
once | TRBJ1-2 | . | TRBV21-1 | TGTGCCAGCAGACAAAAAGGGGACAGGGTGGGGAGCTTCTATGGCTACACCTTC | CASRQKGDRVGSFYGYTF
. | TRBJ2-7 | . | TRBV9 | TGTGCCAGCAGCGTAGGAGATAGCGGCAGCTACGAGCAGTACTTC | CASSVGDSGSYEQYF
. | TRBJ2-7 | . | TRBV6-5 | TGTGCCAGCATTGCCCTGCGGGCTACCTACGAGCAGTACTTC | CASIALRATYEQYF
. | TRBJ1-2 | TRBD1 | TRBV6-5 | TGTGCCAGCAGTAACTCAGGGGGCTATGGCTACACCTTC | CASSNSGGYGYTF
. | TRBJ2-1 | TRBD2 | TRBV5-4 | TGTGCCAGCATTAATAGCGGGAGCGTAGAGCAGTTCTTC | CASINSGSVEQFF
. | TRBJ2-3 | TRBD2 | TRBV29-1 | TGCAGCGTCCCCTACCCCCCGGTAGCGGGGCGGGGTACGCAGTATTTT | CSVPYPPVAGRGTQYF
. | TRBJ1-6 | TRBD1 | TRBV30 | TGTGCCTGGAGTGGGGACAGCCCGAATTCACCCCTCCACTTT | CAWSGDSPNSPLHF
. | TRBJ2-1 | TRBD2 | TRBV9 | TGTGCCAGCAGCGTAGAGGGTAGCGGGACCTCTTTGGATGAGCAGTTCTTC | CASSVEGSGTSLDEQFF
once | TRBJ1-4 | . | TRBV5-6 | TGTGCCAGCAGCTTGGAACAGGGAACTAATGAAAAACTGTTTTTT | CASSLEQGTNEKLFF
once | TRBJ1-2 | . | TRBV4-2 | TGTGCCAGCAGCCAAGAGTCGGCAGGAATCCCCCCTGGCTACACCTTC | CASSQESAGIPPGYTF
. | TRBJ1-5 | TRBD1 | TRBV20-1 | TGCAGTGCTAGTGCCCCAGGGCAGGGGGCATATAGCAATCAGCCCCAGCATTTT | CSASAPGQGAYSNQPQHF
few | TRBJ1-5 | TRBD1 | TRBV20-1 | TGCAGTGCTAGTGGACAGGGGACACGCGGCAATCAGCCCCAGCATTTT | CSASGQGTRGNQPQHF
. | TRBJ2-3 | . | TRBV4-3 | TGCGCCAGCAGCCAAGATCTTACAGGTAGCACAGATACGCAGTATTTT | CASSQDLTGSTDTQYF
. | TRBJ2-7 | . | TRBV19 | TGTGCCAGTAGTACCTCCAGCGGTAGCTCCTACGAGCAGTACTTC | CASSTSSGSSYEQYF
. | TRBJ1-6 | TRBD1 | TRBV9 | TGTGCCAGCAGCTCGCAAGGGGACAGCCGAAATTCACCCCTCCACTTT | CASSSQGDSRNSPLHF
. | TRBJ2-3 | TRBD2 | TRBV12-5 | TGTGCTAGTGGTTTGGTACTAGCGGGAGGGGGTTGGAGCACAGATACGCAGTATTTT | CASGLVLAGGGWSTDTQYF
. | TRBJ1-3 | TRBD1 | TRBV2 | TGTGCCAGCAGTAGATTGGGACAGGCCTCTGGAAACACCATATATTTT | CASSRLGQASGNTIYF
. | TRBJ1-3 | . | TRBV7-2 | TGTGCCAGCAGCTTAGGAGGGTCGGCCTCTGGAAACACCATATATTTT | CASSLGGSASGNTIYF
. | TRBJ2-1 | TRBD1 | TRBV27 | TGTGCCAGCACTGACGGGACAGGGGGCTTGTACGATGAGCAGTTCTTC | CASTDGTGGLYDEQFF
. | TRBJ2-7 | . | TRBV12-3/TRBV12-4 | TGTGCCAGCAGTTCGGACTCGTACGAGCAGTACTTC | CASSSDSYEQYF
once | TRBJ1-2 | . | TRBV3-1/TRBV3-2 | TGTGCCAGCAGCCTACCCGGACACGGAGATGGCTACACCTTC | CASSLPGHGDGYTF
. | TRBJ2-7 | . | TRBV10-3 | TGTGCCACCACCGGGGGACGCTACGAGCAGTACTTC | CATTGGRYEQYF
. | TRBJ2-2 | TRBD2 | TRBV5-1 | TGCGCCAGCAGCTTGGTGGTAGCGGGATCCACCGGGGAGCTGTTTTTT | CASSLVVAGSTGELFF
. | TRBJ2-7 | TRBD2 | TRBV15 | TGTGCCACCAGCAGACTAGCGGGAGCGGACGAGCAGTACTTC | CATSRLAGADEQYF
. | TRBJ2-3 | TRBD2 | TRBV13 | TGTGCCAGCAGCCTGGGACTAGCGGGTATCACAGATACGCAGTATTTT | CASSLGLAGITDTQYF
. | TRBJ2-2 | TRBD2 | TRBV6-2/TRBV6-3 | TGTGCCAGCAGTTACCCGGGACTAGCGGTGAACACCGGGGAGCTGTTTTTT | CASSYPGLAVNTGELFF
. | TRBJ2-3 | . | TRBV25-1 | TGTGCCAGCAGTGCAGGGTTGAACACAGATACGCAGTATTTT | CASSAGLNTDTQYF
. | TRBJ2-7 | . | TRBV12-3/TRBV12-4 | TGTGCCAGCAGTTCAGGTTACGAGCAGTACTTC | CASSSGYEQYF
once | TRBJ1-5 | . | TRBV28 | TGTGCCAGCAGTTTAACCGGAGGTGGCAATCAGCCCCAGCATTTT | CASSLTGGGNQPQHF
. | TRBJ1-4 | TRBD1 | TRBV29-1 | TGCAGCGCCTCTACCGGGACAGGCGATGAAAAACTGTTTTTT | CSASTGTGDEKLFF
. | TRBJ1-2 | . | TRBV30 | TGTGCCTGGAGACCCTTTACAACCTTTGGCTACACCTTC | CAWRPFTTFGYTF
. | TRBJ1-1 | . | TRBV5-1 | TGCGCCAGCAGCTTGGGTGGTGGGGGCGGCGACACTGAAGCTTTCTTT | CASSLGGGGGDTEAFF
few | TRBJ1-2 | TRBD1 | TRBV19 | TGTGCCAGTACGACAGGGATCCATGGCTACACCTTC | CASTTGIHGYTF
. | TRBJ1-5 | . | TRBV12-3/TRBV12-4 | TGTGCCAGCAGTTTAGCGGAGGGTCAGCCCCAGCATTTT | CASSLAEGQPQHF
. | TRBJ2-1 | . | TRBV7-8 | TGTGCCAGCAGCTTAGCGACAGGATACAATGAGCAGTTCTTC | CASSLATGYNEQFF
few | TRBJ2-1 | TRBD1 | TRBV29-1 | TGCAGCGTTGTGGGACAGGGGGCTCACAATGAGCAGTTCTTC | CSVVGQGAHNEQFF
. | TRBJ1-1 | TRBD1 | TRBV10-2 | TGCGCCAGCAGGGAGGGATCAGGGGGTAGGGTCACTGAAGCTTTCTTT | CASREGSGGRVTEAFF
. | TRBJ2-1 | . | TRBV5-6 | TGTGCCAGCAGCCTGTACCGGGCCTACAATGAGCAGTTCTTC | CASSLYRAYNEQFF
. | TRBJ1-4 | . | TRBV7-9 | TGTGCCAGCAGCCAAGGGCAGGGTGGTGAAAAACTGTTTTTT | CASSQGQGGEKLFF
. | TRBJ2-2 | TRBD1 | TRBV4-3 | TGCGCCAGCAGCCGCAACAGGGGCTACACCGGGGAGCTGTTTTTT | CASSRNRGYTGELFF
. | TRBJ2-5 | . | TRBV29-1 | TGCAGCGCCCTAGGGGCAGGTCAAGAGACCCAGTACTTC | CSALGAGQETQYF
once | TRBJ2-4 | . | TRBV5-5 | TGTGCCAGCAGCTTGGTCGAGGACAGATTTCAACTAGCCAAAAACATTCAGTACTTC | CASSLVEDRFQLAKNIQYF
few | TRBJ1-5 | TRBD1 | TRBV29-1 | TGCAGCGTTAGTGTTGAGGGGGCGCTTAACCAGCCCCAGCATTTT | CSVSVEGALNQPQHF
. | TRBJ2-7 | . | TRBV5-6 | TGTGCCAGCAGCCAACCTACTGGGAGCTCCTACGAGCAGTACTTC | CASSQPTGSSYEQYF
. | TRBJ1-1 | . | TRBV5-1 | TGCGCCAGCAGCTCCAACCAGGGGATGAACACTGAAGCTTTCTTT | CASSSNQGMNTEAFF
. | TRBJ1-5 | . | TRBV29-1 | TGCAGCGTTGAGGGGGGAGAAGATCAGCCCCAGCATTTT | CSVEGGEDQPQHF
. | TRBJ2-7 | TRBD1 | TRBV6-2/TRBV6-3 | TGTGCCAGCAGATACCCAGGGGGACAGGTCGAGCAGTACTTC | CASRYPGGQVEQYF
. | TRBJ2-7 | TRBD1 | TRBV11-2 | TGTGCCAGCAGCCCCGGGACAGAAGGCTACGAGCAGTACTTC | CASSPGTEGYEQYF
. | TRBJ1-4 | . | TRBV7-8 | TGTGCCAGCAGCGGCAGGGATTCTAATGAAAAACTGTTTTTT | CASSGRDSNEKLFF
few | TRBJ2-1 | TRBD1 | TRBV10-3 | TGTGCCATCAGTCAGGGGGCCGATGAGCAGTTCTTC | CAISQGADEQFF
. | TRBJ2-3 | . | TRBV19 | TGTGCCAGTAGTAATAGCGGTTGGAGCACAGATACGCAGTATTTT | CASSNSGWSTDTQYF
. | TRBJ1-1 | . | TRBV29-1 | TGCAGCGTTAACGGGGGGAAAGGGGACACTGAAGCTTTCTTT | CSVNGGKGDTEAFF
. | TRBJ1-2 | . | TRBV6-4 | TGTGCCAGCAGCCCCGGCCGGGGGGAGTATAACTACACCTTC | CASSPGRGEYNYTF
few | TRBJ1-6 | . | TRBV6-1 | TGTGCCAGCAGTGAAGGGGTACAGAGCTCCTATAATTCACCCCTCCACTTT | CASSEGVQSSYNSPLHF